Following are 18 T cell receptor beta chains from one sample sequenced in a study of T-cell reconstitution after alpha-beta-depleted transplantation in children. Unique molecular identifiers tagged the TCRbeta library. Via MiXCR, TCRdb re-called the PCR reads, giving one row per CDR3 protein. Of roughly 120,000 distinct CDR3 sequences listed, approximately 22% are singletons. This material consisted of PBMCs, mostly from graft donor cells, taken 180 days after TCRalphabeta/CD19-depleted stem cell transplant. These receptors came from a male patient aged 2 to 10 who had a stem cell transplant for chronic granulomatous disease, so the T cells may come from the graft donor.

This clonotype was found a few times. The chain links TRBV12-3 or TRBV12-4 to TRBJ2-1; D not resolved. Deletions cut 7 bases from V and 0 bases from J, with 10 bases between. The CDR3 is 14 amino acids. The CDR3 protein is CASKEQASYNEQFF. CDR3 DNA sequence: TGTGCCAGCAAAGAGCAGGCCTCCTACAATGAGCAGTTCTTC.

This clonotype was detected ten times or more. V usage is TRBV5-1 and J usage is TRBJ2-2; a weak D match, TRBD2 (5 bases). Germline CDR1 reads SGHRS; CDR2 reads YFSETQ. Deletions cut 0 bases from V and 6 bases from J, with 9 bases between. The CDR3 is 14 residues long. CDR3 sequence (DNA): TGCGCCAGCAGCTTGGCAAGCGGCCCCGGGGAGCTGTTTTTT. Translating gives CASSLASGPGELFF.

V usage is TRBV5-6 and J usage is TRBJ2-1; 7 bases align to TRBD2. With 0 bases clipped from V and 7 bases from J, the junction kept 10 bases outside the gene matches. This CDR3 region has 16 residues. CDR1 and CDR2 from the germline V gene are SGHDT and YYEEEE. CDR3 in amino acids: CASSLELFAGVNEQFF. DNA for the CDR3: TGTGCCAGCAGCTTGGAACTTTTTGCGGGGGTAAATGAGCAGTTCTTC.

The gene calls are TRBV20-1 and TRBJ2-7; 7 bases agree with TRBD1. V gave up 3 bases and J gave up 6 bases; unmatched junction bases: 17. In germline, CDR1 is DFQATT, CDR2 SNEGSKA (reference sequence). The CDR3 is 16 residues long. The CDR3 coding sequence is TGCAGTGCTAGGGGACAGACCACGTCCTTGCTTGGCGAGCAGTACTTC. Its protein is CSARGQTTSLLGEQYF.

This clonotype was found many times. The chain has TRBV5-1 and TRBJ1-1; D remains unclear. This CDR3 is 16 amino acids long. V gave up 1 base and J gave up 4 bases, with 17 bases separating them. From germline, CDR1 is SGHRS and CDR2 YFSETQ. The CDR3 loop is CASSLPRGRDVTEAFF. For the CDR3, the DNA is TGCGCCAGCAGCTTGCCCCGCGGGCGTGATGTCACTGAAGCTTTCTTT.

V gene TRBV10-3 combines with J gene TRBJ2-3, with D possibly matching TRBD1 (6 bases). Per germline, CDR1 ENHRY and CDR2 SYGVKD. This CDR3 has 15 residues. Trimming pared 3 bases from V and 2 bases from J, leaving 12 bases between. The CDR3 coding sequence is TGTGCCATCAGTGACGTGACAGGCAACACAGATACGCAGTATTTT. Encoded protein: CAISDVTGNTDTQYF.

The gene calls are TRBV10-2 and TRBJ1-1; D not resolved. V shed 4 bases and J shed 5 bases, with 20 bases lying between them. Germline CDR1 reads WSHSY; CDR2 reads SAAADI. The CDR3 extends over 16 amino acids. The CDR3 DNA reads TGCGCCAGCAGTGTAATAGGTTCGGGATCGGGGACTGAAGCTTTCTTT. Translation: CASSVIGSGSGTEAFF.

This clonotype was found many times. The chain uses TRBV29-1 and TRBJ2-3, with D possibly matching TRBD2 (6 bases). Per the germline V gene, CDR1 is SQVTM and CDR2 is ANQGSEA. The CDR3 length is 16 residues. V lost 1 base and J lost 0, with 14 bases in between. CDR3 loop: CSVEGLRDSSTDTQYF. The CDR3 nucleotides are TGCAGCGTTGAAGGTTTAAGGGACTCTAGCACAGATACGCAGTATTTT.

This clonotype has a handful of counts. J is TRBJ2-1 and V is TRBV27; D is uncertain. Germline-derived CDR1 and CDR2 are MNHEY and SMNVEV (reference sequence). The CDR3 spans 13 residues. V dropped 4 bases and J dropped 9 bases, with 13 bases sitting between them. CDR3 sequence reads: CASSWSGGGEQFF. CDR3 DNA sequence: TGTGCCAGCAGTTGGTCGGGTGGTGGTGAGCAGTTCTTC.

Many counts were recorded for this clonotype. The chain joins TRBV20-1 to TRBJ1-5; tentative D call: TRBD1 (5 bases). The germline V gene has CDR1 DFQATT and CDR2 SNEGSKA (reference sequence). The CDR3 consists of 15 residues. The ends were cut back, 7 bases at V and 7 bases at J, with 23 bases in the middle. CDR3 loop: CSGRPGARAGQPQHF. CDR3 DNA sequence: TGCAGTGGAAGACCCGGGGCCCGTGCGGGCCAGCCCCAGCATTTT.

This chain uses TRBV29-1 with TRBJ2-3; 8 bases line up with TRBD2. Germline CDR1 and CDR2: SQVTM and ANQGSEA. The V gene end was trimmed by 4 bases and the J gene end by 3 bases; junction bases not matched to a gene: 6. This CDR3 has 14 residues. The chain's CDR3 is CSVVAGIFTDTQYF. The CDR3 DNA is TGCAGCGTTGTAGCGGGGATTTTTACAGATACGCAGTATTTT.

The V call is TRBV27, the J call TRBJ2-7; 8 nucleotides align to TRBD2. Per the germline V gene, CDR1 is MNHEY and CDR2 is SMNVEV (reference sequence). The CDR3 has 15 amino acids. Trimming removed 4 bases from V and 2 bases from J; junction bases left unmatched: 7. CDR3: CASSYSGLAAYEQYF. As DNA, the CDR3 is TGTGCCAGCAGTTACTCCGGACTAGCCGCCTACGAGCAGTACTTC.

This clonotype was observed at least ten times. The DNA of the CDR3 is TGTGCCAGCAGCTTAGTGCCAGCGGGGTCGTTACAAGAGACCCAGTACTTC. Translation gives CASSLVPAGSLQETQYF. V gene TRBV7-2 combines with J gene TRBJ2-5; TRBD2 matches 7 bases. Trimming at V came to 1 base and at J to 2 bases, leaving 10 bases not matched to a gene. The germline gives CDR1 SGHTA, CDR2 FQGNSA. The CDR3 runs to 17 residues.

This clonotype was seen at least ten times. This chain links TRBV27 with TRBJ1-6; possibly TRBD1 for D (5 bases). This CDR3 comprises 16 residues. Germline CDR1 is MNHEY and CDR2 is SMNVEV (reference sequence). The V end lost 5 bases, the J end lost 0 bases, and 11 bases lay between the germline ends. The CDR3 is CASSPTGGSYNSPLHF. CDR3 in DNA: TGTGCCAGCAGTCCTACAGGAGGCTCCTATAATTCACCCCTCCACTTT.

This clonotype has just a few counts. The V call is TRBV15, the J call TRBJ1-5; tentative D call: TRBD1 (5 bases). The CDR3 loop spans 14 amino acids. V lost 10 bases to trimming and J lost 0 bases, with 13 bases between them. Germline V lookup: CDR1 LNHNV, CDR2 YYDKDF (reference sequence). CDR3 sequence reads: CANRTPNSNQPQHF. Here the CDR3 DNA reads TGTGCCAACCGGACACCGAATAGCAATCAGCCCCAGCATTTT.

This clonotype was found a few times. The chain has TRBV7-9 and TRBJ2-7, with 10 nucleotides matching TRBD2. The CDR3 is made up of 16 amino acids. Germline lookup yields CDR1 SEHNR and CDR2 FQNEAQ (reference sequence). Germline trimming cut 1 base from V and 4 bases from J; bases unmatched to any gene: 7. The CDR3 region is CASSLEASGSRYEQYF. CDR3 nucleotides: TGTGCCAGCAGCTTAGAGGCTAGCGGGAGTAGGTACGAGCAGTACTTC.

This clonotype showed up many times. This chain uses TRBV6-1 with TRBJ2-6; TRBD1 matches at 10 bases. The CDR3 extends over 18 amino acids. Trimming at V came to 5 bases and at J to 1 base, leaving 8 bases not matched to a gene. The germline gives CDR1 MNHNS, CDR2 SASEGT. In nucleotides, the CDR3 is TGTGCCAGCAGTCTAAACCGGGACAGGGGTTCTGGGGCCAACGTCCTGACTTTC. It specifies CASSLNRDRGSGANVLTF.

Ten or more counts support this clonotype. V and J are TRBV6-5 and TRBJ2-1; 8 bases map to TRBD2. Germline CDR1 MNHEY, CDR2 SVGAGI. The V gene end was trimmed by 6 bases and the J gene end by 3 bases; junction bases not matched to a gene: 7. This CDR3 contains 15 residues. CDR3 bases: TGTGCCAGCAGCTTACTAGCGGAGAGCTACAATGAGCAGTTCTTC. This sequence encodes CASSLLAESYNEQFF.